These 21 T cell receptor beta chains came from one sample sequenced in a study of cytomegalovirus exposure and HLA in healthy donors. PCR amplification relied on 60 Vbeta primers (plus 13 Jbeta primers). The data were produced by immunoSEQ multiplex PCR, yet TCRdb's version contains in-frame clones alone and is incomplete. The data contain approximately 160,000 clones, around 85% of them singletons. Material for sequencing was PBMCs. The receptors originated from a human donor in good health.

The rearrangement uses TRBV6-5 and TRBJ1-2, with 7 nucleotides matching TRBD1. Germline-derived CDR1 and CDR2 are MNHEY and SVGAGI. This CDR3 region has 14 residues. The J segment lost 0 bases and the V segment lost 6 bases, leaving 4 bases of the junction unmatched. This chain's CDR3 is CASSRRGTNYGYTF. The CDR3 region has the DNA TGTGCCAGCAGCCGCAGGGGGACTAACTATGGCTACACCTTC.

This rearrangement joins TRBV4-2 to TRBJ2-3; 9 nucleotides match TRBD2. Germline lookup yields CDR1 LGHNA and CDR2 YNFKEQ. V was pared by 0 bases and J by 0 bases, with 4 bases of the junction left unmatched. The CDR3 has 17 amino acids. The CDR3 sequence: CASSQEWRGGSTDTQYF. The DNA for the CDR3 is TGTGCCAGCAGCCAAGAATGGCGGGGGGGTAGCACAGATACGCAGTATTTT.

The CDR3 loop is CASGLLGTGTGELFF. CDR3 nucleotides: TGTGCTAGTGGCCTCCTCGGGACAGGGACCGGGGAGCTGTTTTTT. The V gene is TRBV12-5, the J gene TRBJ2-2; 9 positions agree with TRBD1. Germline-derived CDR1 and CDR2 are LGHNT and FRNRAP. V lost 6 bases and J lost 5; bases outside the gene matches: 7. The CDR3 length is 15 residues. Full variable domain (remainder filled in from reference TRBV12-5 and TRBJ2-2): DARVTQTPRHKVTEMGQEVTMRCQPILGHNTVFWYRQTMMQGLELLAYFRNRAPLDDSGMPKDRFSAEMPDATLATLKIQPSEPRDSAVYFCASGLLGTGTGELFFGEGSRLTVL.

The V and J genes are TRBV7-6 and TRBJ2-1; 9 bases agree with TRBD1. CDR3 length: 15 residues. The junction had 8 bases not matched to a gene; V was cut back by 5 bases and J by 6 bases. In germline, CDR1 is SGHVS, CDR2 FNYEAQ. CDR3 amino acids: CASSHRGRRSNEQFF. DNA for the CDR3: TGTGCCAGCAGCCACAGGGGGCGAAGGAGCAATGAGCAGTTCTTC.

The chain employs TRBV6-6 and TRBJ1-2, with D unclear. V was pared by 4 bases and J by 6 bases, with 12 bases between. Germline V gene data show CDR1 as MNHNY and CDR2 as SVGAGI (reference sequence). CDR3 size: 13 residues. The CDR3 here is CASSSNSGDGYTF. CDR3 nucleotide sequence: TGTGCCAGCAGTTCAAACTCCGGAGATGGCTACACCTTC.

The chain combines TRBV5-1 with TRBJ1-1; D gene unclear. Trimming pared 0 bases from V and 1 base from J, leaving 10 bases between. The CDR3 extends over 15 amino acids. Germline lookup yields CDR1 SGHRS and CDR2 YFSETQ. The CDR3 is CASSLGAGENTEAFF. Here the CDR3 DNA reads TGCGCCAGCAGCTTGGGGGCCGGGGAGAACACTGAAGCTTTCTTT.

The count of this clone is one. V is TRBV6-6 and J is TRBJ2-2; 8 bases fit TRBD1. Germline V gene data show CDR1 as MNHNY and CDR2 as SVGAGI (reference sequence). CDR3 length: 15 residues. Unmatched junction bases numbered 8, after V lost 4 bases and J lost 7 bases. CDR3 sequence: CASSWGTGRIGELFF. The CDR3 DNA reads TGTGCCAGCAGTTGGGGGACAGGACGGATCGGGGAGCTGTTTTTT.

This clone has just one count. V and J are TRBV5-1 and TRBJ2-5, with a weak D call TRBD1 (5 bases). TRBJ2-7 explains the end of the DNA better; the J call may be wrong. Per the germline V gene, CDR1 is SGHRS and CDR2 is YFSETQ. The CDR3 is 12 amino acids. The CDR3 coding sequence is TGCGCCAGCAGCTACGACAGCTACGAGCAGTACTTC. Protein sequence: CASSYDSYEQYF.

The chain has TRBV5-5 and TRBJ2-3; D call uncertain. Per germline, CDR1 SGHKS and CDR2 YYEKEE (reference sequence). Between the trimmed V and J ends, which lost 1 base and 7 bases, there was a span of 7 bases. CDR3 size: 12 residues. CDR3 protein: CASSLNVNTQYF. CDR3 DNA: TGTGCCAGCAGCTTGAATGTAAATACGCAGTATTTT.

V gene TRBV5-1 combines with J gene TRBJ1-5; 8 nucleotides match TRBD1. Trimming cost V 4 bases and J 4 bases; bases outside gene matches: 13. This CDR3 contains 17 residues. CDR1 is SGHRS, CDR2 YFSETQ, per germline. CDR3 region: CASSAGGIDRGNQPQHF. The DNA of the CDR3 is TGCGCCAGCAGCGCGGGGGGGATTGACAGGGGTAATCAGCCCCAGCATTTT. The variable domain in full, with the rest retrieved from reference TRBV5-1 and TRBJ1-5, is KAGVTQTPRYLIKTRGQQVTLSCSPISGHRSVSWYQQTPGQGLQFLFEYFSETQRNKGNFPGRFSGRQFSNSRSEMNVSTLELGDSALYLCASSAGGIDRGNQPQHFGDGTRLSIL.

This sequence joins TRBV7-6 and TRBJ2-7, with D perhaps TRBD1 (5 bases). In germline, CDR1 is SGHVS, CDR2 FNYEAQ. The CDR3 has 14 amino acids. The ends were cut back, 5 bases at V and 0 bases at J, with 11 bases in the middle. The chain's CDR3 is CASSNTDSSYEQYF. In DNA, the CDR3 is TGTGCCAGCAGCAATACAGACAGCTCCTACGAGCAGTACTTC.

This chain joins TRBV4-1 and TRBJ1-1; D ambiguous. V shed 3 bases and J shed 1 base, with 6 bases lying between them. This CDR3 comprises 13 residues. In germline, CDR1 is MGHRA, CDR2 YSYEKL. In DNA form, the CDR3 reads TGCGCCAGCAGCCAGGCCCCGAACACTGAAGCTTTCTTT. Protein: CASSQAPNTEAFF.

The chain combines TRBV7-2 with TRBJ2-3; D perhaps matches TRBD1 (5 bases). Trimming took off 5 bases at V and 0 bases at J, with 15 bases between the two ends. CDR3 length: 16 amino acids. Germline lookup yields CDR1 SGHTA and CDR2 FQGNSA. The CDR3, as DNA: TGTGCCAGCAGCCCCAGGGCGGTAGATAGCACAGATACGCAGTATTTT. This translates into CASSPRAVDSTDTQYF.

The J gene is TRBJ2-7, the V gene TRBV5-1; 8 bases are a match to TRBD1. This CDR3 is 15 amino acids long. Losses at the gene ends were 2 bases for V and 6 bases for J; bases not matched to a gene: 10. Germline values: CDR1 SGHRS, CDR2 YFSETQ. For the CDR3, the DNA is TGCGCCAGCAGCTTACCCGGGACAGGCCTAACCGAGCAGTACTTC. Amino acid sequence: CASSLPGTGLTEQYF.

The CDR3: CASSQGAGRTGANVLTF. The CDR3 DNA reads as TGCGCCAGCAGCCAAGGCGCGGGGCGGACTGGGGCCAACGTCCTGACTTTC. The J gene is TRBJ2-6, the V gene TRBV4-1; D is perhaps TRBD2 (6 bases). V was pared by 1 base and J by 2 bases, with 12 bases between. CDR1 is MGHRA and CDR2 is YSYEKL in the germline V gene. This CDR3 is 17 amino acids long.

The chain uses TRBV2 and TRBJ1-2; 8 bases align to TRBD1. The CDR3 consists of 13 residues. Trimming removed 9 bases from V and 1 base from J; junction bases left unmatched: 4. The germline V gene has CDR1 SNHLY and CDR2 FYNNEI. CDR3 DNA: TGTGCCAGAGGGACAGGAATTAACTATGGCTACACCTTC. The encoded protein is CARGTGINYGYTF.

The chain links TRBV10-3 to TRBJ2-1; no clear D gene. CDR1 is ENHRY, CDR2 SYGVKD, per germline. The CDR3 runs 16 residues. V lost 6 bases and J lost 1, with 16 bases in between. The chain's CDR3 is CAISARAGLSYNEQFF. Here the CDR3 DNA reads TGTGCCATCAGCGCCCGCGCAGGCCTTTCCTACAATGAGCAGTTCTTC.

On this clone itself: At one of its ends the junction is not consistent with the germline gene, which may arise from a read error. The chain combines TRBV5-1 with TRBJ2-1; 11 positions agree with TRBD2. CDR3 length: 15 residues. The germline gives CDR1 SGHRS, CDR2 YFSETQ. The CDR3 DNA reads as TGCGCCAGCACCTTGTTTAGCGGGGGGGCGGATGAGCAGTTCTTC. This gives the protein CASTLFSGGADEQFF.

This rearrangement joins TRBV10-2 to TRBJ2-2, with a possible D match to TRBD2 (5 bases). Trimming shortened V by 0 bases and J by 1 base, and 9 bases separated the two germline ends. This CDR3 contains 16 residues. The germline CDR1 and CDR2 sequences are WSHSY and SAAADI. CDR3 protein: CASSESLAQNTGELFF. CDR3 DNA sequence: TGCGCCAGCAGTGAGTCGCTAGCCCAGAACACCGGGGAGCTGTTTTTT.

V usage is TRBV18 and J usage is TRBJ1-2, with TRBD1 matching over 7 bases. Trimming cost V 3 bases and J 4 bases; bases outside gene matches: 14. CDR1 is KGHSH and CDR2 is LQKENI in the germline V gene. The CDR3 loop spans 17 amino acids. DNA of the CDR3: TGTGCCAGCTCACCCTCCCCCCGGGACAGAGAGGCCTATGGCTACACCTTC. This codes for CASSPSPRDREAYGYTF.

CDR3 amino acids: CASSEAGGIKETQYF. The CDR3, as DNA: TGTGCCAGCAGTGAAGCCGGAGGGATTAAAGAGACCCAGTACTTC. V usage is TRBV2 and J usage is TRBJ2-5; a possible D gene is TRBD2 (6 bases). The CDR3 has 15 residues. Trimming pared 0 bases from V and 3 bases from J, leaving 11 bases between. CDR1 and CDR2 (germline): SNHLY, FYNNEI.